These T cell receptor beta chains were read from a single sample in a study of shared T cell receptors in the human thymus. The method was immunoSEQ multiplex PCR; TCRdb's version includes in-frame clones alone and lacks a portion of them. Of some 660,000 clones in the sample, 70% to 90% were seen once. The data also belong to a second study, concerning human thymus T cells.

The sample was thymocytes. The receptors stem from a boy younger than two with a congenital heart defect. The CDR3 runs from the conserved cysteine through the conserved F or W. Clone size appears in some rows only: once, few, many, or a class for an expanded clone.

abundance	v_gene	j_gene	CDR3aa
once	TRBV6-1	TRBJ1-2	CATFNRNSNYGYTF
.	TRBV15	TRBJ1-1	CATSGERENTEAFF
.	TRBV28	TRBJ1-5	CASSFKGDASNQPQHF
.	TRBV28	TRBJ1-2	CASSFWTAYGYTF
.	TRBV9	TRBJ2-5	CASSATGSQETQYF
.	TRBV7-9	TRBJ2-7	CASSPLGGGGRDYEQYF
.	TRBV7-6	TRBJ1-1	CASSLSDSNRVAANTEAFF
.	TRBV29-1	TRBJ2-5	CSTRTGTETQYF
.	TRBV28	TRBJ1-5	CASSLRFAMYKDRGNQPQHF
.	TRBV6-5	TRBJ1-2	CASSYTAGGNYGYTF
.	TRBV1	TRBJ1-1	CTSSQTTDRGGTEAFF
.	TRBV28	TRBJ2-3	CASSFPIGGNSTDTQYF
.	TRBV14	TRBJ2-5	CASSHIQETQYF
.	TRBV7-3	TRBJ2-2	CASSPRSPGSTGELFF
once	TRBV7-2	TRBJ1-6	CASSFTGGRSPLHF
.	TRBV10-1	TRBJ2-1	CASSGDIANNEQFF
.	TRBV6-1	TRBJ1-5	CASSGEIGQGRVGNQPQHF
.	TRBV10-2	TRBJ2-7	CASRGRRTTSRDEQYF
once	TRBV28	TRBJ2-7	CASSSGTSGSYEQYF
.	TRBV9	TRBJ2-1	CASSVVPTSSDNEQFF
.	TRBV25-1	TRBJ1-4	CASRHRREKLFF
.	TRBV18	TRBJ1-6	CASSPQAFGTAKYSPLHF
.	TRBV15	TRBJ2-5	CATSSHYRGQETQYF
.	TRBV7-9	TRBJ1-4	CASSLTARSEKLFF
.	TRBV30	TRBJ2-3	CAWKLGPTQYF
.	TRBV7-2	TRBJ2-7	CASSTTGCEQYF
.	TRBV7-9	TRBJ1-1	CASSSQGQRRTMNTEAFF
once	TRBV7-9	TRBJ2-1	CASGPASDEQFF
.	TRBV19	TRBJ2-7	CASSMGGGQYF
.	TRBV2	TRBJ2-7	CASSASVTYEQYF
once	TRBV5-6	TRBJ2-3	CASSLGAGTGGTDTQYF
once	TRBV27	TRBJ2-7	CASRSLQGRSYEQYF
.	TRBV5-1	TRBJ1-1	CASSLGQKNTEAFF
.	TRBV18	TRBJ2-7	CASSPESGRGEQYF